These 8 T cell receptor beta chains were all obtained from the same sample, sequenced in a study of tumor and adjacent non-tumor tissue in lung cancer. The library came from three nested PCR rounds adapted from ARM-PCR protocols. TCRdb used MiXCR to reprocess the multiplex PCR reads, holding one entry per CDR3 protein. Among more than 35,000 distinct CDR3 sequences, approximately 60% were seen once, and the ten largest hold under 20%. This sample's RNA came from whole unsorted tissue. The normal lung tissue was taken more than 3 cm from the tumor edge. The sequencing sample was made of distant non-tumor lung tissue. These receptors were collected from a woman aged 40 to 50 with non-small cell lung cancer.

This clonotype was recorded once. This may come from a read error, since a much larger clone is one base off. The V gene is TRBV20-1, the J gene TRBJ1-6; D is unclear. CDR3 length equals 12 residues. The germline V gene encodes CDR1 DFQATT and CDR2 SNEGSKA (reference sequence). This CDR3 is CNALGENSPLHF. The CDR3 bases are TGCAATGCTCTTGGGGAGAATTCACCCCTCCACTTT.

Details on this clonotype: This may stem from a read error, because a much larger clone lies one nucleotide away. The chain combines TRBV30 with TRBJ2-3; 8 bases match TRBD2. The trim removed 3 bases at V and 0 bases at J, leaving 8 bases unmatched. There are 16 residues in the CDR3. CDR1 and CDR2 (germline): GTSNPN, SVGIG (reference sequence). The CDR3 coding sequence is TGTGCCTGGAGCTTGGGAGTAGCGGGGAGCACAGATACGCAGTATTTT. Its protein is CAWSLGVAGSTDTQYF.

For this clonotype: Without the conserved terminal phenylalanine or tryptophan, this CDR3 likely stems from a read error. The limits of the CDR3 on the DNA are not certain, so only TCRdb's listed CDR3 is given. The chain is built from TRBV11-2 and TRBJ2-2. The germline CDR1 and CDR2 sequences are SGHAT and FQNNGV. The CDR3 comprises 14 residues, both ends counted. The CDR3 loop reads CASSLGGNTGELLL.

This clonotype was observed a few times. Given a much more abundant clone one base away, this may be a read error. The chain is built from TRBV4-1 and TRBJ2-2; D not certain. The length of the CDR3 is 14 residues. CDR1 and CDR2 (germline): MGHRA, YSYEKL. The CDR3 DNA follows: TGCGCCAGCGGCCAGCAACTAAACACCGGGGAGCTGTTTTTT. Translating gives CASGQQLNTGELFF.

The rearrangement joins TRBV30 to TRBJ2-5; 10 bases agree with TRBD2. With V trimmed by 6 bases and J by 4 bases, 8 bases remained unmatched. The germline CDR1 and CDR2 sequences are GTSNPN and SVGIG (reference sequence). This CDR3 has 14 residues. The CDR3 region is CACLQAGGRETQYF. The CDR3 region has the DNA TGTGCCTGCCTGCAAGCGGGGGGGCGAGAGACCCAGTACTTC.

Points on this clonotype: A read error may be the cause here, since a much bigger clone is one base away. The V and J genes are TRBV20-1 and TRBJ2-5; D tentatively reads TRBD1 or TRBD2 (5 bases each). V was trimmed by 3 bases and J by 2 bases, leaving 19 bases between them. CDR3 size: 16 residues. Germline loops: CDR1 DFQATT, CDR2 SNEGSKA (reference sequence). The CDR3 sequence: CSASSGTWASQETQYF. The CDR3 DNA sequence: TGCAGTGCTAGTTCTGGGACGTGGGCAAGTCAAGAGACCCAGTACTTC.

A remark on this clonotype: This is likely a read error, given that the CDR3 carries no conserved phenylalanine or tryptophan at its end. The V gene is TRBV4-1, the J gene TRBJ2-2; D unresolved. Trimming shortened V by 3 bases and J by 0 bases, and 11 bases separated the two germline ends. There are 16 residues in the CDR3. Germline assignment: CDR1 MGHRA and CDR2 YSYEKL. DNA for the CDR3: TGCGCCAGCAGCCACCTAGGGATGGCGAACACCGGGGAGCTGTTTTGT. Its protein is CASSHLGMANTGELFC.

With respect to this clonotype: A junction end diverges from the germline sequence, so it may reflect a read error. The chain combines TRBV4-2 with TRBJ2-3; 8 bases map to TRBD2. The germline V gene has CDR1 LGHNA and CDR2 YNFKEQ. The CDR3 runs to 17 residues. The CDR3 protein is CASRQEGAGGSGDTQYF. The CDR3 DNA reads as TGTGCCAGCAGACAAGAAGGTGCGGGAGGTTCCGGGGATACGCAGTATTTT.